Each of the 22 T cell receptor beta chains below was sequenced from the same sample in a study of low-dose radiotherapy and immunotherapy resistance in tumors. Priming of first-strand cDNA relied on TRAV- and TRBV-specific primers (covering alpha and beta chains). The TCRs were subjected to amplification over around 18 PCR cycles employing a constant-region primer in conjunction with a V-primer adapter. TCRdb processed the reads anew with MiXCR; each CDR3 protein has one entry. There are around 83,000 distinct CDR3 sequences in the sample; under 20% occur only once, and 5.9% lies in the top ten. Time point indicated: before trial treatment. This material consisted of PBMCs, taken before treatment. The receptors here all came from a male donor with prostate cancer.

This clonotype was seen repeatedly, ten times or more. The rearrangement links TRBV30 to TRBJ2-1, with TRBD2 matching over 8 bases. Germline CDR1 GTSNPN, CDR2 SVGIG (reference sequence). This CDR3 contains 15 residues. After removal of 1 base from V and 8 bases from J, the junction contained 10 bases not matched to a gene. The CDR3 DNA follows: TGTGCCTGGAGTGGCGCCGGGACTAGAGTCGATGAGCAGTTCTTC. This sequence encodes CAWSGAGTRVDEQFF. Full variable domain (remainder filled in from reference TRBV30 and TRBJ2-1): SQTIHQWPATLVQPVGSPLSLECTVEGTSNPNLYWYRQAAGRGLQLLFYSVGIGQISSEVPQNLSASRPQDRQFILSSKKLLLSDSGFYLCAWSGAGTRVDEQFFGPGTRLTVL.

This clonotype was counted many times. V gene TRBV9 combines with J gene TRBJ2-2; weak D call: TRBD2 (6 bases). Trimming removed 3 bases from V and 6 bases from J, with 15 bases in between. Germline V gene lookup returns CDR1 SGDLS and CDR2 YYNGEE. The CDR3 sequence is 15 residues long. The CDR3 here is CASSGTQLAPGELFF. The CDR3 DNA is TGTGCCAGCAGCGGGACCCAACTAGCCCCCGGGGAGCTGTTTTTT.

This clonotype has a count of ten or more. V is TRBV7-9 and J is TRBJ1-4, with 11 bases identical to TRBD1. Germline V gene data show CDR1 as SEHNR and CDR2 as FQNEAQ (reference sequence). The CDR3 is made up of 16 amino acids. Trimming removed 4 bases from V and 8 bases from J; junction bases left unmatched: 9. CDR3 sequence (DNA): TGTGCCAGCAGCTCCCCCACGGGACAGGGGGGGGAAAAACTGTTTTTT. Its translation: CASSSPTGQGGEKLFF.

There are many counts of this clonotype. This rearrangement joins TRBV19 to TRBJ2-3; D might be TRBD1 (5 bases). Germline CDR1 and CDR2: LNHDA and SQIVND (reference sequence). The CDR3 is made up of 13 amino acids. V shed 5 bases and J shed 4 bases, with 10 bases lying between them. CDR3 bases: TGTGCCAGTAGTGCAGGGTTGGCAGATACGCAGTATTTT. Residues: CASSAGLADTQYF.

The sample holds many counts of this clonotype. The chain links TRBV28 to TRBJ2-5, with TRBD2 matching over 7 bases. CDR1 and CDR2 from the germline V gene are MDHEN and SYDVKM. The CDR3 spans 15 residues. J lost 0 bases, V lost 3 bases, and 4 bases had no gene match. CDR3 residues: CASSFGLADQETQYF. In DNA, the CDR3 is TGTGCCAGCAGTTTCGGCCTAGCGGACCAAGAGACCCAGTACTTC.

This clonotype is classed as medium-sized (0.01 to 0.1%). The chain combines TRBV13 with TRBJ2-3; D is unclear. V shed 5 bases and J shed 7 bases, with 10 bases lying between them. CDR1 PRHDT and CDR2 FYEKMQ come from the germline V gene (reference sequence). The CDR3 is 12 residues long. The CDR3 here is CASSPYLYTQYF. CDR3 in DNA: TGTGCCAGCAGCCCATACCTCTATACGCAGTATTTT.

This clonotype was recorded many times. Here the CDR3 reads CATSRPTGQGVSGANVLTF. CDR3 bases: TGTGCCACCAGCAGGCCTACGGGACAGGGGGTCTCTGGGGCCAACGTCCTGACTTTC. The chain combines TRBV15 with TRBJ2-6; 11 bases line up with TRBD1. There are 19 residues in the CDR3. CDR1 is LNHNV and CDR2 is YYDKDF in the germline V gene (reference sequence). V shed 3 bases, J shed 0 bases, and the junction held 7 bases outside the gene matches.

This clonotype was found many times. The J gene is TRBJ1-2, the V gene TRBV14; no clear D. The ends were cut back, 0 bases at V and 4 bases at J, with 6 bases in the middle. This CDR3 has 13 residues. Germline V gene data show CDR1 as SGHDN and CDR2 as FVKESK. The CDR3 loop is CASSQEHGYGYTF. CDR3 sequence (DNA): TGTGCCAGCAGCCAAGAACATGGCTATGGCTACACCTTC.

This clonotype was observed many times. This rearrangement joins TRBV14 to TRBJ1-1; no clear D gene. Trimming pared 2 bases from V and 0 bases from J, leaving 4 bases between. This CDR3 is built from 13 residues. CDR1 and CDR2 from the germline V gene are SGHDN and FVKESK. This CDR3 reads CASSQTLNTEAFF. For the CDR3, the DNA is TGTGCCAGCAGCCAAACACTGAACACTGAAGCTTTCTTT.

This clonotype was observed at least ten times. The chain uses TRBV6-5 and TRBJ1-5, with 7 bases lining up with TRBD1. Trimming cost V 5 bases and J 4 bases; bases outside gene matches: 5. This CDR3 is built from 14 residues. Germline V CDR1 and CDR2: MNHEY, SVGAGI. This CDR3 is CASSTDRFNQPQHF. The CDR3 DNA reads as TGTGCCAGCAGTACGGACAGGTTTAATCAGCCCCAGCATTTT.

Remarks on this clonotype: It is unclear where the CDR3 begins or ends on the DNA, so no DNA is shown, and the CDR3 is as TCRdb lists it. The rearrangement uses TRBV5-1 and TRBJ2-7; the table's D call of TRBD1 was not tested on the DNA. CDR1 and CDR2 from the germline V gene are SGHRS and YFSETQ. Both ends counted, the CDR3 spans 22 residues. CDR3 protein: CASTNQTSMYLCASSRGYEQYF.

Regarding this clonotype: Because the CDR3's place on the DNA is in doubt, the DNA is left out and the CDR3 is given as listed by TCRdb. The gene calls are TRBV5-4 and TRBJ1-5; the table's D gene call, TRBD1, was not cross checked with the DNA. The CDR3 comprises 23 residues, both ends counted. Germline CDR1 reads SGHNT; CDR2 reads YYREEE (reference sequence). The CDR3 loop reads CASTNQTSMYLCASSRPTGSQHF.

The chain joins TRBV6-2 or TRBV6-3 to TRBJ2-5, with 11 positions matching TRBD2. This CDR3 contains 16 residues. CDR1 and CDR2 from the germline V gene are MNHEY and SVGEGT. J gave up 3 bases and V 8 bases, and 11 bases lay outside the gene matches. CDR3 sequence: CASSTIAGGTEETQYF. The CDR3, as DNA: TGTGCCAGCTCAACTATAGCGGGAGGGACGGAAGAGACCCAGTACTTC.

This clonotype was picked up many times. V usage is TRBV2 and J usage is TRBJ1-2; 10 bases align to TRBD1. In germline, CDR1 is SNHLY, CDR2 FYNNEI. The junction had 13 bases not matched to a gene; V was cut back by 6 bases and J by 3 bases. The CDR3 extends over 17 amino acids. The DNA for the CDR3 is TGTGCCAGCAGCGAGCTAGGGGACAGGGGACAACACTATGGCTACACCTTC. This encodes CASSELGDRGQHYGYTF.

Many counts were recorded for this clonotype. The J gene is TRBJ1-3, the V gene TRBV19, with 7 bases fitting TRBD1. Germline CDR1 LNHDA, CDR2 SQIVND (reference sequence). V trimming: 5 bases; J trimming: 2 bases; junction bases outside the gene matches: 6. CDR3 size: 15 residues. CDR3 nucleotide sequence: TGTGCCAGTAGTTACCCGGGACAGACTGGAAACACCATATATTTT. Protein: CASSYPGQTGNTIYF.

The rearrangement joins TRBV25-1 to TRBJ2-3; 10 bases match TRBD1. CDR3 length equals 16 residues. Unmatched junction bases numbered 9, after V lost 5 bases and J lost 4 bases. CDR1 and CDR2 (germline): MGHDK, SYGVNS. In nucleotides, the CDR3 is TGTGCCAGCAGTCCTCCAAGGACAGGGGGTCCAGATACGCAGTATTTT. Translated: CASSPPRTGGPDTQYF.

This clonotype was found many times. The rearrangement uses TRBV29-1 and TRBJ2-3, with 9 bases matching TRBD2. The CDR3 is 15 amino acids. Germline CDR1 is SQVTM and CDR2 is ANQGSEA. Trimming removed 8 bases from V and 3 bases from J; junction bases left unmatched: 12. As DNA, the CDR3 is TGCAGCCCTATTGTGGGCGGGGGGGCTACAGATACGCAGTATTTT. Protein: CSPIVGGGATDTQYF.

This clonotype was seen at least ten times. The chain is built from TRBV5-1 and TRBJ2-7; no clear D. V was pared by 0 bases and J by 2 bases, with 9 bases between. Germline assignment: CDR1 SGHRS and CDR2 YFSETQ. The CDR3 totals 14 residues. In DNA, the CDR3 is TGCGCCAGCAGCTTGGCCGGGCAGACCTACGAGCAGTACTTC. This codes for CASSLAGQTYEQYF.

This clonotype was counted between two and nine times. A read error is likely here: a far larger clone is one base away. This chain links TRBV6-1 with TRBJ2-1, with D tentatively TRBD1 (6 bases). V lost 6 bases and J 10 bases, leaving 16 bases between the germline ends. CDR1 and CDR2 from the germline V gene are MNHNS and SASEGT. This CDR3 has 13 residues. The CDR3 loop is CASRPQQGREQFF. CDR3 coding DNA: TGTGCCAGCAGGCCACAACAGGGCCGGGAGCAGTTCTTC.

This clonotype was observed many times. The chain uses TRBV4-1 and TRBJ2-7, with D possibly being TRBD1 (8 bases). Germline CDR1 and CDR2: MGHRA and YSYEKL. This CDR3 region has 14 residues. V lost 4 bases and J lost 2, with 12 bases in between. Here the CDR3 reads CASSPQGGTYEQYF. CDR3 bases: TGCGCCAGCAGCCCACAGGGGGGGACCTACGAGCAGTACTTC.

This clonotype was seen many times. This sequence joins TRBV20-1 and TRBJ1-5, with D perhaps TRBD1 (6 bases). This CDR3 is 15 amino acids long. CDR1 and CDR2 (germline): DFQATT, SNEGSKA (reference sequence). Trimming removed 2 bases at V and 2 bases at J, with 13 bases between. In nucleotides, the CDR3 is TGCAGTGCTAGATTGGGAGGGGGAGGCAATCAGCCCCAGCATTTT. Its translation is CSARLGGGGNQPQHF.

This clonotype was detected ten times or more. The chain links TRBV5-1 to TRBJ2-7; 8 bases are shared with TRBD2. V gave up 0 bases and J gave up 3 bases; unmatched junction bases: 14. The CDR3 spans 18 residues. From germline, CDR1 is SGHRS and CDR2 YFSETQ. Written as DNA, the CDR3 is TGCGCCAGCAGCTTGGACGAAATAGGCGCCACTAGCGGCTACGAGCAGTACTTC. This sequence encodes CASSLDEIGATSGYEQYF.